This TCR beta chain was sequenced for a study of Graves' ophthalmopathy and Graves' hyperthyroidism. The CDR3 has 15 residues. Germline lookup yields CDR1 SNHLY and CDR2 FYNNEI. Trimming cost V 0 bases and J 6 bases, with 9 bases left between them. RNA transcripts were the source from which TCR beta CDR3 regions were amplified. HTBI primers were used in a first-round RT-PCR, which preceded a second-round multiplex PCR. From the multiplex PCR reads, TCRdb called clonotypes with MiXCR, one entry per CDR3 protein. The table has approximately 150,000 distinct CDR3 sequences, roughly 36% seen once. Other autoimmune diseases, uncontrolled infections, pregnancy or lactation excluded patients from enrollment. The study, taken as a whole, reports: The model's ophthalmopathy progression predictions had approximately 65% sensitivity and 72.22% specificity. Discrimination between ophthalmopathy and stable hyperthyroidism by a 13-signature model showed roughly 85% sensitivity and 75% to 84% specificity.

This clonotype appeared a few times. The antigen is not known. The material sequenced was peripheral blood. The chain recombines TRBV2 with TRBJ1-6; weak D call: TRBD1 (6 bases). The clonotype comes from a man aged 25-45 years with Graves' ophthalmopathy. The CDR3 coding sequence is TGTGCCAGCAGTGAAGCGGGGGCGCGTAATTCACCCCTCCACTTT. Protein: CASSEAGARNSPLHF.